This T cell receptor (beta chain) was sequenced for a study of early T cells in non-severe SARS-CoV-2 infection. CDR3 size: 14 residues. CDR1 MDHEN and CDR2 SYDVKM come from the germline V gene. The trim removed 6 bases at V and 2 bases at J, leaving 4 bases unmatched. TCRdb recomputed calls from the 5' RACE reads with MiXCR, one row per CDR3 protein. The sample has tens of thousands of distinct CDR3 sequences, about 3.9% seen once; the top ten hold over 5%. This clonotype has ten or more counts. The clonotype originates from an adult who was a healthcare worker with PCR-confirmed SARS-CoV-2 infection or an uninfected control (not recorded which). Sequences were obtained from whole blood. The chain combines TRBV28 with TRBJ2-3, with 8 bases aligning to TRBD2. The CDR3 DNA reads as TGTGCCAGCAGGGCGGGAGGATCCACAGATACGCAGTATTTT. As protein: CASRAGGSTDTQYF.